This T cell receptor (beta chain) came from a study of blood T cell repertoires in COVID-19. Germline V gives CDR1 MNHEY, CDR2 SMNVEV (reference sequence). This CDR3 is 13 amino acids long. V lost 4 bases and J lost 5; bases outside the gene matches: 4. Sequenced by immunoSEQ multiplex PCR; TCRdb stores in-frame clones only, minus some. The repertoire holds roughly 190,000 clones, about 90% seen once, with roughly 9.8% in the top ten. The sequencing sample was made of peripheral blood. The TCR was taken from a woman aged 60-70 years with COVID-19, enrolled during active disease. The rearrangement uses TRBV27 and TRBJ2-5; TRBD2 matches at 7 bases. The CDR3 loop reads CASSYRLAETQYF. The CDR3 nucleotides read TGTGCCAGCAGTTACCGACTAGCTGAGACCCAGTACTTC.